This T cell receptor (beta chain) emerged from a study of CD8 T cells in ankylosing spondylitis (TCRdb year 2017). Regarding the research as a whole: T cell receptor beta repertoires were profiled in healthy donors and ankylosing spondylitis patients so that disease-linked TCR variants could be found. In total, the full study cohort was made up of nearly 110 healthy donors and more than 20 ankylosing spondylitis patients. Samples of peripheral blood were taken, and for ankylosing spondylitis patients, synovial fluid was collected as well. Summary of the overall study and its limitations: According to the report, matched synovial fluid samples from ankylosing spondylitis patients were significantly enriched for the disease-linked clones. Some motif variants had previously been reported in the synovial fluid and blood of reactive arthritis patients, which suggests shared mechanisms of disease initiation. A TCR beta motif made up of about eight highly homologous amino acid variants appeared to be characteristic of blood from ankylosing spondylitis patients. In peripheral blood, the disease-linked clones were found at relatively low frequencies and had a CD8+ phenotype.

On this clonotype itself: Its antigen is currently not known. No much larger clone is present one base from it, and per-base qualities are unavailable.

The run used an Illumina HiSeq 2500. TCR beta libraries were prepared by quantitative 5'-RACE with molecular barcodes. The authors' pipeline ran thus. To identify disease-linked TCR variants, a new computational method was used, one built on a probabilistic model of VDJ rearrangement. The raw public data were reprocessed by TCRdb itself: fastp quality trimming at Q25, MiXCR clonotype calling, in-frame beta chains only. Each entry is one CDR3 protein sequence, shown with its most common DNA and genes. What appears here as the V and J calls and clone size reflects TCRdb's work, not the paper's. This sample lists approximately 440,000 distinct CDR3 sequences; 17% were detected once. Under 1.2% of the sample is in the top ten clones. Here V drops 4 bases and J drops 7 bases, and the junction holds 9 bases not matched to any gene. CDR1 and CDR2 are drawn from the germline V gene: SGHRS, YFSETQ. The CDR3 runs 15 amino acids, cysteine and phenylalanine included. Only the CDR3 part of the read is kept: 45 bases, read in frame from the first base.

This sequence was found in a male donor with ankylosing spondylitis. Here the chain combines TRBV5-1 and TRBJ2-1, with 9 central nucleotides matching TRBD1. The sequencing input was blood, either unsorted or a sorted T cell fraction (not recorded which). This receptor carries the CDR3 CASSLGQGSSNEQFF. The sequenced DNA: TGCGCCAGCAGCCTGGGACAGGGATCGTCAAATGAGCAGTTCTTC.